This T cell receptor beta chain is drawn from a study of blood T cell repertoires in COVID-19. Study-wide background: Whether acute or convalescent, the COVID-19 samples came from the United States, Italy and Spain. Sample material is recorded as cDNA or gDNA derived from T cells, B-cell-depleted T cells, or PBMCs.

CDR1 MNHNS and CDR2 SASEGT come from the germline V gene. The CDR3 totals 12 residues. V lost 3 bases to trimming and J lost 8 bases, with 10 bases between them. Profiling relied on immunoSEQ multiplex PCR, and the TCRdb table lists in-frame clones only, not all of them. In the table there are about 250,000 clones, 85% to 90% of which are singletons. The gene calls are TRBV6-1 and TRBJ1-2, with a weak D call TRBD1 (6 bases). Specimen: PBMCs or T cells enriched from blood (not recorded which). The receptor's source is a woman aged 50 to 60 who had recovered from COVID-19. The CDR3 loop reads CASSEDSGGYTF. The CDR3 nucleotides read TGTGCCAGCAGTGAGGACAGTGGGGGCTACACCTTC.